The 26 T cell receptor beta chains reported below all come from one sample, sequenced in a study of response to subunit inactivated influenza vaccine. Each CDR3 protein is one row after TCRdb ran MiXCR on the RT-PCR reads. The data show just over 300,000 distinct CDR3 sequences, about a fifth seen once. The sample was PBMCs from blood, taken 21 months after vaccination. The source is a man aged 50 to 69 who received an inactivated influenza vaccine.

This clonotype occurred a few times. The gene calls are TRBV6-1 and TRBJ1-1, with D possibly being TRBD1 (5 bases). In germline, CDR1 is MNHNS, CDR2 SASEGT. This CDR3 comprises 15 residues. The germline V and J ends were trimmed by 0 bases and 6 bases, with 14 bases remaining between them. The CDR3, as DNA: TGTGCCAGCAGTGAAGCGGGGGGGGAAACGGCTGAAGCTTTCTTT. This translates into CASSEAGGETAEAFF.

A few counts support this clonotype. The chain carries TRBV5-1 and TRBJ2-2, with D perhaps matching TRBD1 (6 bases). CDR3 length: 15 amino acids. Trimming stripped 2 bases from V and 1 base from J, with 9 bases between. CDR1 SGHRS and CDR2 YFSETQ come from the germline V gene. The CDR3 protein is CASSFRTENTGELFF. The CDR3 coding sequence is TGCGCCAGCAGCTTCAGGACAGAGAACACCGGGGAGCTGTTTTTT.

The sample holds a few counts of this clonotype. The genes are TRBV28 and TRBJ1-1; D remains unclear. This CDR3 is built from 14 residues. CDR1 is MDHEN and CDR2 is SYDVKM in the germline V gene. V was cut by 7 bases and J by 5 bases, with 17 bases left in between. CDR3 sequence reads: CASKRTSLGTEAFF. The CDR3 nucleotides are TGTGCCAGCAAGCGGACTTCTCTGGGGACTGAAGCTTTCTTT.

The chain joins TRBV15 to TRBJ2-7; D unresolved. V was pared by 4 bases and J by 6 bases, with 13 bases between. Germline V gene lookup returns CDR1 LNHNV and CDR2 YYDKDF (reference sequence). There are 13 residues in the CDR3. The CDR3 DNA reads TGTGCCACCAGCACGGAACTCCTCGGCGAGCAGTACTTC. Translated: CATSTELLGEQYF.

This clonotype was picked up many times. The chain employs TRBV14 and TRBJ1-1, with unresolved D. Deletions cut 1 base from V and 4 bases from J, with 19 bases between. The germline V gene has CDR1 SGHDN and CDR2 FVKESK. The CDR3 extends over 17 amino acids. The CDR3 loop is CASSQVNQRWTTTEAFF. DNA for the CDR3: TGTGCCAGCAGCCAAGTTAATCAAAGGTGGACGACCACTGAAGCTTTCTTT.

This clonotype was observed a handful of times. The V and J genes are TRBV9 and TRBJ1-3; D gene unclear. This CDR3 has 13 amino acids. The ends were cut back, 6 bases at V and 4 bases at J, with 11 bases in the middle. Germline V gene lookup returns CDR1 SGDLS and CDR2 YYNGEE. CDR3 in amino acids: CASNSPGGNTIYF. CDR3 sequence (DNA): TGTGCCAGCAACTCTCCCGGGGGAAACACCATATATTTT. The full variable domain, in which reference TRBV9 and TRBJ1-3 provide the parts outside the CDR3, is DSGVTQTPKHLITATGQRVTLRCSPRSGDLSVYWYQQSLDQGLQFLIQYYNGEERAKGNILERFSAQQFPDLHSELNLSSLELGDSALYFCASNSPGGNTIYFGEGSWLTVV.

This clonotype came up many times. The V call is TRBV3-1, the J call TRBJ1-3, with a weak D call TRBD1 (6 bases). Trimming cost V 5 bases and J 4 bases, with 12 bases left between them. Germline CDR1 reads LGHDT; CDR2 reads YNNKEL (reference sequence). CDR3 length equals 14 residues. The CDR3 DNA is TGTGCCAGCAGCTCACCGGGACAAGGAAACACCATATATTTT. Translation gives CASSSPGQGNTIYF.

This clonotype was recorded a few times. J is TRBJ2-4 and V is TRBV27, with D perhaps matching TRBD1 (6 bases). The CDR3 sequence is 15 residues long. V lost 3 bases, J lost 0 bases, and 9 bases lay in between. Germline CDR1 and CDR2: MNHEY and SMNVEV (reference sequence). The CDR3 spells CASSFGTPAKNIQYF. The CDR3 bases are TGTGCCAGCAGTTTTGGGACACCAGCCAAAAACATTCAGTACTTC.

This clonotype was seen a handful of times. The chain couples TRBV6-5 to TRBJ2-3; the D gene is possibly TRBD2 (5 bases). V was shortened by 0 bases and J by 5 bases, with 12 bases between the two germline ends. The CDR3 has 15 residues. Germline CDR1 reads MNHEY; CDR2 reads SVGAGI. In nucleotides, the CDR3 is TGTGCCAGCAGTTACTCCCCGCTAGCCGAAGATACGCAGTATTTT. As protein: CASSYSPLAEDTQYF.

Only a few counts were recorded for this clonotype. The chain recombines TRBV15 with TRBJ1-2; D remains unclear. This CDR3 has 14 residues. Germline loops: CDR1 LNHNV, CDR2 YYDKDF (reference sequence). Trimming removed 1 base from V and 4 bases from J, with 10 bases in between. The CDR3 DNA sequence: TGTGCCACCAGCAGAGGGACGCCAGCCTATGGCTACACCTTC. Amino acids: CATSRGTPAYGYTF.

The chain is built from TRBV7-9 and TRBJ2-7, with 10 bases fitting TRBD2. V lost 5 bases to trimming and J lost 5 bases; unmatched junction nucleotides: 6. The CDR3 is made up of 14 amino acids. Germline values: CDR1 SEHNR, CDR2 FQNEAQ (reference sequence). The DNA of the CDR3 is TGTGCCAGCAGCAGATCTAGCGGGAGCGACGAGCAGTACTTC. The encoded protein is CASSRSSGSDEQYF.

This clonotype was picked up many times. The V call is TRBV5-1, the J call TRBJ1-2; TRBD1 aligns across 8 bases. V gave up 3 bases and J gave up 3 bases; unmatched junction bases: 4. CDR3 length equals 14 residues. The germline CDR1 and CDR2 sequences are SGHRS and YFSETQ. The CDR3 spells CASSSGQGDYGYTF. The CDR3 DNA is TGCGCCAGCAGCTCAGGACAGGGAGACTATGGCTACACCTTC.

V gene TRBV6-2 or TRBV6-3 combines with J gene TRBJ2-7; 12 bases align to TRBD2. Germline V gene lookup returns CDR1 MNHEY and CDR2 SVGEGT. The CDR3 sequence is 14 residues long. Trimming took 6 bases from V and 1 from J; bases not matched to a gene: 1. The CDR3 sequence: CASRGLAGSYEQYF. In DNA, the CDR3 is TGTGCCAGCAGAGGACTAGCGGGATCCTACGAGCAGTACTTC.

This chain's CDR3 is CASSLVSPDTQYF. The CDR3 DNA is TGTGCCAGCAGCTTAGTGTCCCCAGATACGCAGTATTTT. This chain uses TRBV7-9 with TRBJ2-3; D is ambiguous. The CDR3 is 13 amino acids. Trimming removed 1 base from V and 4 bases from J, with 6 bases in between. In germline, CDR1 is SEHNR, CDR2 FQNEAQ (reference sequence).

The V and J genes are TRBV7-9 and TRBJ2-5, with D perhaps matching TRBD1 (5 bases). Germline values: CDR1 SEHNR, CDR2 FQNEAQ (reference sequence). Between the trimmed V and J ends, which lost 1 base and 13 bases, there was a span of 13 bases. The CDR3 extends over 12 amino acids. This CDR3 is CASSLDNRSRYF. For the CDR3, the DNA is TGTGCCAGCAGCTTAGATAACAGGAGCCGGTACTTC.

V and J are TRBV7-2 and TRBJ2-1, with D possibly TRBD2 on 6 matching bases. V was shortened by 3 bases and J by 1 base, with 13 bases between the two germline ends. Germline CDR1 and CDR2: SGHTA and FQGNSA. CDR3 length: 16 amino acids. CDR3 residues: CASSFVAGKSYNEQFF. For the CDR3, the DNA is TGTGCCAGCAGCTTTGTCGCGGGGAAGTCCTACAATGAGCAGTTCTTC.

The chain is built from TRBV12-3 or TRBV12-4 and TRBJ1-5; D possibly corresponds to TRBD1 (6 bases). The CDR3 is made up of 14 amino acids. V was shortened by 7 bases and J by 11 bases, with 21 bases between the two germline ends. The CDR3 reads CASTTGTRGSAQHF. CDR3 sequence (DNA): TGTGCCAGCACCACAGGGACCCGGGGCAGCGCCCAGCATTTT.

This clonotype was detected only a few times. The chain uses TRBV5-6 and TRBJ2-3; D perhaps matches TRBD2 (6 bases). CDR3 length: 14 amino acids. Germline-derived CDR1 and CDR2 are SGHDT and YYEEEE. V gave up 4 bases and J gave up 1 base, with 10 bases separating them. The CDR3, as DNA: TGTGCCAGCAGCCGGGAGAGCGGCACAGATACGCAGTATTTT. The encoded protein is CASSRESGTDTQYF.

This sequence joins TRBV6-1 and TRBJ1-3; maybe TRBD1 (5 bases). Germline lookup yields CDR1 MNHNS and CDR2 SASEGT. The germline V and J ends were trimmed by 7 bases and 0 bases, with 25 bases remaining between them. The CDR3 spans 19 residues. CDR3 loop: CASTRGVSLTVTSGNTIYF. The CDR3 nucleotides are TGTGCCAGCACCCGTGGGGTTTCCCTGACAGTCACCTCTGGAAACACCATATATTTT.

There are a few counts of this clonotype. The CDR3 loop reads CASSLTRHGELFF. The CDR3 DNA reads as TGTGCCAGCAGCTTAACCCGACACGGGGAGCTGTTTTTT. This chain joins TRBV7-2 and TRBJ2-2; D not resolved. The V gene's germline CDR1 is SGHTA and CDR2 FQGNSA. V dropped 2 bases and J dropped 7 bases, with 8 bases sitting between them. The CDR3 loop spans 13 amino acids.

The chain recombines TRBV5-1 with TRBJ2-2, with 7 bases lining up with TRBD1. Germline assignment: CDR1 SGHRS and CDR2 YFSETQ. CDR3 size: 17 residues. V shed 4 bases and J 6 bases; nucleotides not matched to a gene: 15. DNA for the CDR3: TGCGCCAGCAGCCCGCCGACAGGGAATCCCGGCGCCGGGGAGCTGTTTTTT. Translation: CASSPPTGNPGAGELFF.

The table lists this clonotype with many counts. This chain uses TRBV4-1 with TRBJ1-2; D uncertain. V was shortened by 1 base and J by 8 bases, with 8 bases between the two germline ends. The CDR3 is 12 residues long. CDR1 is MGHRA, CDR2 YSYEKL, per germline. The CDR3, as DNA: TGCGCCAGCAGCCAAGTTTCCGGCGGCTACACCTTC. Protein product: CASSQVSGGYTF.

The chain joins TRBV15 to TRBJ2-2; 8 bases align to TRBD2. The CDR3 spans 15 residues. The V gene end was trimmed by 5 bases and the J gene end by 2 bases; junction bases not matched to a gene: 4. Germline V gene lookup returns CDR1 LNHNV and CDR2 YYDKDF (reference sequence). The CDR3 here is CATSPRGGNTGELFF. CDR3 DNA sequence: TGTGCCACCAGCCCCCGGGGGGGAAACACCGGGGAGCTGTTTTTT.

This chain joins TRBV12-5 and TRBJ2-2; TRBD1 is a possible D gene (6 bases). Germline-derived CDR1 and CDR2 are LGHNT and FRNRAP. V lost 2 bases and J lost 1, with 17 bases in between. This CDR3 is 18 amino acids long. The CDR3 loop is CASGLMTGLNLNTGELFF. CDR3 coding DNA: TGTGCTAGTGGTTTGATGACAGGCCTTAATTTGAACACCGGGGAGCTGTTTTTT.

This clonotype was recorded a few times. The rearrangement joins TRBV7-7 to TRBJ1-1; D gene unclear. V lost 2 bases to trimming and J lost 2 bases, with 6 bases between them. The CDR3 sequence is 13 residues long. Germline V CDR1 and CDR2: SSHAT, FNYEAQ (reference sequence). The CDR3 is CASSLNSNTEAFF. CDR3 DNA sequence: TGTGCCAGCAGCTTAAATAGCAACACTGAAGCTTTCTTT.

CDR3 sequence reads: CASSAALGSPEANYGYTF. In nucleotides, the CDR3 is TGTGCCAGCAGTGCCGCTTTGGGCAGCCCCGAAGCTAACTATGGCTACACCTTC. The chain combines TRBV25-1 with TRBJ1-2; no firm D call. Germline loops: CDR1 MGHDK, CDR2 SYGVNS. Between the trimmed V and J ends, which lost 4 bases and 0 bases, there was a span of 21 bases. CDR3 length: 18 amino acids.